These 14 T cell receptor beta chains were sequenced from one sample in a study of T cells after yellow fever vaccination (dated by TCRdb to the late 2010s). Preparation of the library involved 5' RACE. The instrument was an Illumina HiSeq 2500. TCRdb redid the processing of the public reads, applying fastp at Q25 and MiXCR, and retained in-frame beta chains. Every CDR3 protein is listed once, alongside the most common genes and DNA of its rows. The sample table shows roughly 300,000 distinct CDR3 sequences, and 8.1% are seen once. The ten top clones hold 15% to 20% of the sample. The sample's treatment or condition label, decoded: live attenuated yellow fever vaccine strain. The sequencing here drew on PBMCs, taken about 41 days after the first yellow fever vaccination. All receptors derive from a man in his late teens or twenties who received the YFV17D yellow fever vaccine.

This rearrangement joins TRBV10-3 to TRBJ1-6; 8 bases match TRBD1. In germline, CDR1 is ENHRY, CDR2 SYGVKD. The CDR3 has 17 amino acids. Trimming at V came to 0 bases and at J to 4 bases, leaving 5 bases not matched to a gene. The CDR3 here is CAISESRGQGYNSPLHF. The CDR3 nucleotides are TGTGCCATCAGTGAGTCGAGAGGACAGGGTTATAATTCACCCCTCCACTTT.

The genes are TRBV20-1 and TRBJ2-1, with 11 positions matching TRBD2. The V gene end was trimmed by 5 bases and the J gene end by 6 bases; junction bases not matched to a gene: 9. The CDR3 consists of 15 residues. Per germline, CDR1 DFQATT and CDR2 SNEGSKA (reference sequence). In DNA, the CDR3 is TGCAGTGCTGCACACACTAGCGGGGGTTTCAATGAGCAGTTCTTC. Residues: CSAAHTSGGFNEQFF.

The rearrangement joins TRBV6-5 to TRBJ1-1; D gene uncertain. This CDR3 is 13 amino acids long. The germline V gene encodes CDR1 MNHEY and CDR2 SVGAGI. V lost 2 bases to trimming and J lost 8 bases, with 12 bases between them. CDR3 coding DNA: TGTGCCAGCAGTTACCGATGGGCCACAGAAGCTTTCTTT. Encoded protein: CASSYRWATEAFF.

This clonotype has ten or more counts. The junction departs from germline at one end; a sequencing error may be responsible. The chain links TRBV12-3 or TRBV12-4 to TRBJ1-6, with no clear D. CDR3 length equals 14 residues. The CDR3 DNA reads TGCGCCAGCAGCTTGAGCTCCTATAATTCACCCCTCCACTTT. Its protein is CASSLSSYNSPLHF.

This clonotype was observed a handful of times. The chain is built from TRBV7-2 and TRBJ2-3; TRBD2 agrees at 10 bases. CDR3 length: 16 residues. Germline lookup yields CDR1 SGHTA and CDR2 FQGNSA. Trimming cost V 5 bases and J 2 bases; bases outside gene matches: 7. CDR3 sequence (DNA): TGTGCCAGCAGCGAGCAGCGGGGGGGCTACACAGATACGCAGTATTTT. Encoded protein: CASSEQRGGYTDTQYF.

This clonotype was counted between two and nine times. The chain is built from TRBV7-9 and TRBJ2-1, with D hard to call. Deletions cut 6 bases from V and 8 bases from J, with 8 bases between. Germline V gene lookup returns CDR1 SEHNR and CDR2 FQNEAQ (reference sequence). CDR3 length: 11 amino acids. The DNA of the CDR3 is TGTGCCAGCAGAGAAGGTGATGAGCAGTTCTTC. Translation gives CASREGDEQFF.

V gene TRBV5-1 combines with J gene TRBJ2-3; D is uncertain. Germline CDR1 reads SGHRS; CDR2 reads YFSETQ. V gave up 4 bases and J gave up 7 bases, with 19 bases separating them. CDR3 length: 15 amino acids. The chain's CDR3 is CASSPSAGPGNTQYF. The DNA for the CDR3 is TGCGCCAGCAGCCCCTCCGCCGGGCCTGGGAATACGCAGTATTTT. Supplemented by reference TRBV5-1 and TRBJ2-3, the full variable domain reads KAGVTQTPRYLIKTRGQQVTLSCSPISGHRSVSWYQQTPGQGLQFLFEYFSETQRNKGNFPGRFSGRQFSNSRSEMNVSTLELGDSALYLCASSPSAGPGNTQYFGPGTRLTVL.

This clonotype was recorded a few times. V is TRBV20-1 and J is TRBJ2-2, with 11 bases identical to TRBD2. From germline, CDR1 is DFQATT and CDR2 SNEGSKA (reference sequence). The CDR3 is made up of 14 amino acids. The junction had 3 bases not matched to a gene; V was cut back by 5 bases and J by 4 bases. The CDR3 is CSARLAGFTGELFF. CDR3 in DNA: TGCAGTGCTCGACTAGCGGGGTTCACCGGGGAGCTGTTTTTT.

The chain uses TRBV11-1 and TRBJ2-6; 10 bases match TRBD2. V lost 6 bases and J lost 0; bases outside the gene matches: 8. The CDR3 consists of 18 residues. Germline CDR1 is SGHAT and CDR2 is FQDESV (reference sequence). The CDR3 DNA reads TGTGCCAGCAGGGCCGGACTAGCGGCAAGCTCTGGGGCCAACGTCCTGACTTTC. This codes for CASRAGLAASSGANVLTF.

This clonotype was detected a few times. The chain joins TRBV7-8 to TRBJ1-5, with 9 positions matching TRBD1. Germline lookup yields CDR1 SGHVS and CDR2 FQNEAQ. There are 15 residues in the CDR3. After removal of 4 bases from V and 5 bases from J, the junction contained 6 bases not matched to a gene. As DNA, the CDR3 is TGTGCCAGCAGCTCCACAGGACAGGGGTATCAGCCCCAGCATTTT. Protein sequence: CASSSTGQGYQPQHF.

This clonotype was seen only a few times. The genes are TRBV3-1 and TRBJ2-3; D is uncertain. The ends were cut back, 2 bases at V and 1 base at J, with 16 bases in the middle. The CDR3 consists of 17 residues. The germline gives CDR1 LGHDT, CDR2 YNNKEL (reference sequence). The CDR3 spells CASSQNNPTARTDTQYF. DNA for the CDR3: TGTGCCAGCAGCCAAAACAACCCGACGGCACGCACAGATACGCAGTATTTT.

The chain recombines TRBV27 with TRBJ2-5; no firm D call. CDR3 length: 13 amino acids. Deletions cut 0 bases from V and 3 bases from J, with 5 bases between. The germline V gene encodes CDR1 MNHEY and CDR2 SMNVEV (reference sequence). CDR3 nucleotides: TGTGCCAGCAGTTTATCATCGGAAGAGACCCAGTACTTC. It encodes CASSLSSEETQYF.

This chain links TRBV4-3 with TRBJ2-7; TRBD1 is a possible D gene (6 bases). The ends were cut back, 4 bases at V and 1 base at J, with 11 bases in the middle. Germline CDR1 is LGHNA and CDR2 is YSLEER. The length of the CDR3 is 14 residues. The chain's CDR3 is CASSLLDRSYEQYV. Here the CDR3 DNA reads TGCGCCAGCAGCCTCCTAGACAGGTCCTACGAGCAGTACGTC.

This clonotype was counted many times. This chain connects TRBV7-8 to TRBJ1-6; D is possibly TRBD1 (5 bases). The V end lost 5 bases, the J end lost 10 bases, and 18 bases lay between the germline ends. The CDR3 consists of 15 residues. CDR1 and CDR2 (germline): SGHVS, FQNEAQ. The DNA of the CDR3 is TGTGCCAGCAGCACCACGGGGCAGCCCAGCTCACCCCTCCACTTT. Residues: CASSTTGQPSSPLHF. The full variable domain, in which reference TRBV7-8 and TRBJ1-6 provide the parts outside the CDR3, is GAGVSQSPRYKVAKRGQDVALRCDPISGHVSLFWYQQALGQGPEFLTYFQNEAQLDKSGLPSDRFFAERPEGSVSTLKIQRTQQEDSAVYLCASSTTGQPSSPLHFGNGTRLTVT.